The 25 T cell receptor beta chains below were found in one sample sequenced in a study of T-cell reconstitution after alpha-beta-depleted transplantation in children. Library preparation (for TCRbeta) was performed with unique molecular identifiers. TCRdb re-called the PCR reads with MiXCR, one entry per CDR3 protein. The data contain about 980,000 distinct CDR3 sequences, roughly 29% of them singletons. Material: PBMCs, mostly from graft donor cells, obtained 360 days after TCRalphabeta/CD19-depleted stem cell transplant. These receptors all stem from a boy under two years old who had a stem cell transplant for SCID, so the T cells may come from the graft donor.

The sample holds many counts of this clonotype. The CDR3 DNA is TGTGCCAGCAGCGTCGCCGGGGCTGGAAACACCATATATTTT. Translated: CASSVAGAGNTIYF. V is TRBV9 and J is TRBJ1-3; D not certain. Germline lookup yields CDR1 SGDLS and CDR2 YYNGEE. This CDR3 spans 14 amino acids. With 2 bases removed from V and 2 bases from J, the gap between germline ends came to 8 bases.

V is TRBV14 and J is TRBJ2-2; tentative D call: TRBD1 (6 bases). The CDR3 has 17 amino acids. Germline V CDR1 and CDR2: SGHDN, FVKESK. V lost 2 bases and J lost 1, with 14 bases in between. The CDR3 DNA follows: TGTGCCAGCAGCCAATATAAGGACAGCGTGAACACCGGGGAGCTGTTTTTT. This gives the protein CASSQYKDSVNTGELFF.

As concerns this clonotype: A much larger clone differs from this one at a single base, so this may be a read error. The chain has TRBV11-2 and TRBJ2-6, with D possibly called TRBD1 or TRBD2 (5 bases each). CDR1 and CDR2 (germline): SGHAT, FQNNGV. V was trimmed by 6 bases and J by 0 bases, leaving 6 bases between them. This CDR3 contains 14 residues. The CDR3 nucleotides read TGTGCCAGCAGGGGGGACTCTGGGGCCAACGTCCTGACTTTC. Its translation is CASRGDSGANVLTF. Based on the CDR3 plus reference TRBV11-2 and TRBJ2-6, the full variable domain is EAGVAQSPRYKIIEKRQSVAFWCNPISGHATLYWYQQILGQGPKLLIQFQNNGVVDDSQLPKDRFSAERLKGVDSTLKIQPAKLEDSAVYLCASRGDSGANVLTFGAGSRLTVL.

The V gene is TRBV28, the J gene TRBJ2-7; 8 bases are a match to TRBD2. The CDR3 loop spans 14 amino acids. V gave up 3 bases and J gave up 7 bases; unmatched junction bases: 8. CDR1 is MDHEN, CDR2 SYDVKM, per germline. The CDR3 spells CASSLLGTSIEQYF. In nucleotides, the CDR3 is TGTGCCAGCAGTTTGCTCGGGACTAGTATAGAGCAGTACTTC.

V usage is TRBV5-6 and J usage is TRBJ2-5, with D maybe TRBD2 (6 bases). CDR1 and CDR2 from the germline V gene are SGHDT and YYEEEE. CDR3 length equals 15 residues. V lost 5 bases to trimming and J lost 0 bases, with 14 bases between them. The CDR3 loop reads CASRNGGGYQETQYF. In nucleotides, the CDR3 is TGTGCCAGCAGAAATGGTGGGGGGTACCAAGAGACCCAGTACTTC.

This rearrangement joins TRBV9 to TRBJ2-7; the match to TRBD1 covers 10 bases. CDR1 is SGDLS, CDR2 YYNGEE, per germline. J gave up 3 bases and V 4 bases, and 10 bases lay outside the gene matches. The CDR3 extends over 16 amino acids. The CDR3 sequence is CASSRGQGGVGYEQYF. The DNA of the CDR3 is TGTGCCAGCAGCCGTGGACAGGGGGGAGTGGGCTACGAGCAGTACTTC.

The chain carries TRBV29-1 and TRBJ2-3; D is undetermined. The germline V gene has CDR1 SQVTM and CDR2 ANQGSEA. This CDR3 comprises 13 residues. V was trimmed by 6 bases and J by 2 bases, leaving 12 bases between them. CDR3 amino acids: CSVVGRPTDTQYF. The CDR3, as DNA: TGCAGCGTGGTCGGGCGGCCCACAGATACGCAGTATTTT.

The V gene is TRBV12-3 or TRBV12-4, the J gene TRBJ2-1; TRBD2 matches at 12 bases. V was clipped by 4 bases and J by 7 bases; unmatched bases: 5. CDR3 length: 15 residues. The CDR3 region is CASSYYTSGGNEQFF. The CDR3 DNA sequence: TGTGCCAGCAGTTACTATACTAGCGGGGGGAATGAGCAGTTCTTC.

The chain combines TRBV24-1 with TRBJ2-1; D is unresolved. The CDR3 extends over 14 amino acids. Germline CDR1 KGHDR, CDR2 SFDVKD. Trimming took off 4 bases at V and 6 bases at J, with 12 bases between the two ends. The CDR3 loop is CATSENDGSNEQFF. In DNA form, the CDR3 reads TGTGCCACCAGTGAGAATGACGGCTCCAATGAGCAGTTCTTC.

The rearrangement joins TRBV20-1 to TRBJ1-1; possibly TRBD1 for D (5 bases). Trimming removed 6 bases at V and 3 bases at J, with 11 bases between. Germline CDR1 and CDR2: DFQATT and SNEGSKA (reference sequence). The CDR3 totals 12 residues. The CDR3 here is CSAHEGYTEAFF. CDR3 nucleotide sequence: TGCAGTGCCCACGAGGGGTACACTGAAGCTTTCTTT.

In its sample, this clonotype was seen a few times. The V call is TRBV4-1, the J call TRBJ1-6, with no clear D. Deletions cut 1 base from V and 10 bases from J, with 5 bases between. Germline lookup yields CDR1 MGHRA and CDR2 YSYEKL. The CDR3 has 12 amino acids. CDR3 bases: TGCGCCAGCAGCCAAGTGGACTCACCCCTCCACTTT. As protein: CASSQVDSPLHF.

This clonotype turned up a few times. The rearrangement links TRBV12-3 or TRBV12-4 to TRBJ2-3; TRBD2 matches 10 bases. CDR3 length: 16 residues. With V trimmed by 5 bases and J by 2 bases, 7 bases remained unmatched. As DNA, the CDR3 is TGTGCCAGCAGTCGTACTAGCGGGGCCGTCACAGATACGCAGTATTTT. This translates into CASSRTSGAVTDTQYF.

This clonotype was found many times. Here the CDR3 DNA reads TGTGCCAGCGGGCGGGACGGTCGGACTAATGAAAAACTGTTTTTT. Its translation: CASGRDGRTNEKLFF. The chain carries TRBV9 and TRBJ1-4; a weak D match, TRBD1 (5 bases). The V end was cut by 7 bases, the J end by 2 bases, with 15 bases between. Germline CDR1 is SGDLS and CDR2 is YYNGEE. There are 15 residues in the CDR3.

The chain employs TRBV5-1 and TRBJ2-7; D is uncertain. This CDR3 is 14 amino acids long. V dropped 0 bases and J dropped 2 bases, with 9 bases sitting between them. Germline lookup yields CDR1 SGHRS and CDR2 YFSETQ. The CDR3 coding sequence is TGCGCCAGCAGCTTGGACAAGGGAACCTACGAGCAGTACTTC. Amino acids: CASSLDKGTYEQYF.

This clonotype came up a few times. The chain has TRBV7-2 and TRBJ2-7; D is perhaps TRBD1 (5 bases). Germline assignment: CDR1 SGHTA and CDR2 FQGNSA. This CDR3 is 14 amino acids long. V was pared by 3 bases and J by 2 bases, with 11 bases between. The CDR3 DNA reads as TGTGCCAGCAGCTTCGGACATCTGGCCTACGAGCAGTACTTC. Encoded protein: CASSFGHLAYEQYF.

This clonotype was seen at least ten times. The chain joins TRBV20-1 to TRBJ2-7; unclear D gene. The V gene's germline CDR1 is DFQATT and CDR2 SNEGSKA (reference sequence). The CDR3 sequence is 13 residues long. V lost 1 base and J 0 bases, leaving 7 bases between the germline ends. The CDR3 spells CSARGESSYEQYF. The CDR3 bases are TGCAGTGCTAGAGGTGAGAGCTCCTACGAGCAGTACTTC.

V usage is TRBV12-3 or TRBV12-4 and J usage is TRBJ2-3, with TRBD2 matching 7 bases. The ends lost 4 bases at V and 0 bases at J; junction bases unmatched: 10. There are 17 residues in the CDR3. The CDR3 DNA follows: TGTGCCAGCAGTTCAGGACGGGGGGATCGAAGCACAGATACGCAGTATTTT. Its protein product is CASSSGRGDRSTDTQYF.

V and J are TRBV11-2 and TRBJ2-1; 8 nucleotides align to TRBD2. This CDR3 spans 16 amino acids. J was trimmed by 2 bases and V by 6 bases; bases with no gene match: 9. Germline V CDR1 and CDR2: SGHAT, FQNNGV. The CDR3 coding sequence is TGTGCCAGCAGATATTTAGCGGGGAGACCCTACAATGAGCAGTTCTTC. The encoded protein is CASRYLAGRPYNEQFF.

The CDR3 spells CASSESHARTYEQYF. The CDR3 nucleotides read TGTGCCAGCAGTGAGTCTCACGCGCGGACCTACGAGCAGTACTTC. The chain combines TRBV2 with TRBJ2-7; unclear D gene. The CDR3 length is 15 residues. Trimming stripped 3 bases from V and 2 bases from J, with 14 bases between. Looked up from germline, CDR1 is SNHLY and CDR2 is FYNNEI.

The J gene is TRBJ2-1, the V gene TRBV4-3, with D maybe TRBD2 (6 bases). V gave up 0 bases and J gave up 7 bases, with 19 bases separating them. The CDR3 is made up of 17 amino acids. In germline, CDR1 is LGHNA, CDR2 YSLEER. The CDR3 DNA is TGCGCCAGCAGCCAAGATCTTGCCGGGGGAGGAAGTAATGAGCAGTTCTTC. It translates to CASSQDLAGGGSNEQFF.

For the CDR3, the DNA is TGTGCCACCAGCAGAGCGACAGGGGCGGGCGGGGAGCTGTTTTTT. It yields the protein CATSRATGAGGELFF. The V gene is TRBV15, the J gene TRBJ2-2; 8 bases are shared with TRBD1. V lost 1 base to trimming and J lost 7 bases; unmatched junction nucleotides: 5. This CDR3 is built from 15 residues. Germline V gene data show CDR1 as LNHNV and CDR2 as YYDKDF (reference sequence).

This clonotype came up once. No DNA is shown, since the ends of the CDR3 on it are uncertain; the CDR3 is the one TCRdb lists. The chain has TRBV4-2 and TRBJ2-5; the table's D call of TRBD1 was not tested on the DNA. Germline assignment: CDR1 LGHNA and CDR2 YNFKEQ. 14 amino acids form the CDR3, both terminal residues included. The CDR3 loop reads CASSQSGVGQGTYF.

The CDR3 here is CASSFSDSGYGYTF. CDR3 sequence (DNA): TGTGCCAGCAGTTTTTCCGACAGCGGCTATGGCTACACCTTC. The chain joins TRBV28 to TRBJ1-2; D possibly corresponds to TRBD1 (5 bases). CDR3 length: 14 amino acids. The V end was cut by 3 bases, the J end by 4 bases, with 12 bases between. CDR1 and CDR2 from the germline V gene are MDHEN and SYDVKM.

The chain joins TRBV6-5 to TRBJ1-6; a weak D match, TRBD1 (5 bases). Germline V gene sequence: CDR1 MNHEY, CDR2 SVGAGI. V was pared by 4 bases and J by 8 bases, with 12 bases between. The CDR3 sequence is 14 residues long. The CDR3 loop is CASSFQGGYSPLHF. The CDR3 DNA sequence: TGTGCCAGCAGTTTCCAGGGCGGTTATTCACCCCTCCACTTT.

The V and J genes are TRBV12-5 and TRBJ2-1, with D possibly called TRBD1 or TRBD2 (6 bases each). Trimming stripped 6 bases from V and 9 bases from J, with 9 bases between. The germline CDR1 and CDR2 sequences are LGHNT and FRNRAP. This CDR3 region has 11 residues. Here the CDR3 DNA reads TGTGCTAGTGGCGGGGGCTCTGAGCAGTTCTTC. Protein product: CASGGGSEQFF. The variable domain in full, with the rest retrieved from reference TRBV12-5 and TRBJ2-1, is DARVTQTPRHKVTEMGQEVTMRCQPILGHNTVFWYRQTMMQGLELLAYFRNRAPLDDSGMPKDRFSAEMPDATLATLKIQPSEPRDSAVYFCASGGGSEQFFGPGTRLTVL.